What follows are 5 T cell receptor beta chains derived from one specimen sequenced in a study of T cells expressing NK-cell markers. TCRdb processed the 5' RACE reads again and assigns one entry to each CDR3 protein, with no DNA. This listing includes about 260,000 distinct CDR3 sequences. The sequenced sample was blood T cells: a sorted CD56 or NKG2C T cell subset, CD4+ or CD8+ T cells, or bulk PBMC T cells (not recorded which). The source is a woman between 18 and 70 years old in good health.

The chain employs TRBV10-3 and TRBJ2-5; TCRdb picks TRBD2, but there is no DNA to check that call. CDR3 length: 15 amino acids. The germline V gene encodes CDR1 ENHRY and CDR2 SYGVKD. The CDR3 here is CAISDGLAGTETQYF.

The V gene is TRBV5-4, the J gene TRBJ2-4; no DNA is available, so the TRBD1 call from TCRdb remains unchecked. The germline V gene has CDR1 SGHNT and CDR2 YYREEE (reference sequence). CDR3 length: 14 amino acids. CDR3 loop: CASSLSGGKNIQYF. The full variable domain, with the rest looked up from reference TRBV5-4 and TRBJ2-4, is ETGVTQSPTHLIKTRGQQVTLRCSSQSGHNTVSWYQQALGQGPQFIFQYYREEENGRGNFPPRFSGLQFPNYSSELNVNALELDDSALYLCASSLSGGKNIQYFGAGTRLSVL.

The genes are TRBV5-1 and TRBJ2-3; TCRdb's D gene call, TRBD1, goes unchecked for lack of DNA. The CDR3 is 13 amino acids. Germline V lookup: CDR1 SGHRS, CDR2 YFSETQ. The CDR3 reads CASTGKGADTQYF.

The chain uses TRBV2 and TRBJ2-5; TCRdb proposes TRBD2, but this gene call is untestable without DNA. This CDR3 spans 16 amino acids. Germline assignment: CDR1 SNHLY and CDR2 FYNNEI. The CDR3 loop reads CASSELRLADQETQYF. Filled out from reference TRBV2 and TRBJ2-5, the complete variable domain reads EPEVTQTPSHQVTQMGQEVILRCVPISNHLYFYWYRQILGQKVEFLVSFYNNEISEKSEIFDDQFSVERPDGSNFTLKIRSTKLEDSAMYFCASSELRLADQETQYFGPGTRLLVL.

The rearrangement uses TRBV29-1 and TRBJ2-7; the TRBD2 assignment by TCRdb is unverifiable without DNA. Germline CDR1 SQVTM, CDR2 ANQGSEA. The CDR3 covers 14 residues. The CDR3 loop reads CSVASGLNTYEQYF.